The rows below give T cell receptor beta chains drawn from one sample of a study of cytomegalovirus exposure and HLA in healthy donors. Profiling relied on immunoSEQ multiplex PCR, and the TCRdb table lists in-frame clones only, not all of them. The table shows tens of thousands of clones, with nearly 95% occurring only once. Sequenced input: PBMCs. The receptor source for this set is a man between 18 and 35 years old in good health and CMV-seropositive. Both conserved end residues are part of each CDR3. A D gene is named only where the DNA matches it firmly. Not all rows give a size; the values are once, few, many and, for expanded clones, a class.

j_gene	d_gene	abundance	v_gene	CDR3nt	CDR3aa
TRBJ2-1	TRBD2	NA	TRBV5-6	TGTGCCAGCAGCTTAGGGGCCAGCGGGAGAAACAATGAGCAGTTCTTC	CASSLGASGRNNEQFF
TRBJ2-2	TRBD1	NA	TRBV27	TGTGCCAGCTCCGGGACAGGGCACACCGGGGAGCTGTTTTTT	CASSGTGHTGELFF
TRBJ2-7	NA	NA	TRBV10-3	TGTGCCACCAGGGGGCGCGGGGGAATCTACGAGCAGTACTTC	CATRGRGGIYEQYF
TRBJ2-1	TRBD2	NA	TRBV28	TGTGCCAGCAGTTTACCTGACGGGAGGGACAATGAGCAGTTCTTC	CASSLPDGRDNEQFF
TRBJ1-2	TRBD1	NA	TRBV19	TGTGCCAGTAGCGTAGGACAGGGAAACTATGGCTACACCTTC	CASSVGQGNYGYTF
TRBJ2-1	NA	NA	TRBV5-1	TGCGCCAGCAGCTTGGGTAGTGGTAATGAGCAGTTCTTC	CASSLGSGNEQFF
TRBJ2-7	NA	NA	TRBV19	TGTGCCAGTAGGGGAGCGGAATACGAGCAGTACTTC	CASRGAEYEQYF
TRBJ2-7	NA	few	TRBV9	TGTGCCAGCAGCTCAAGAGTCGGGGCCTACGAGCAGTACTTC	CASSSRVGAYEQYF
TRBJ2-7	TRBD1	NA	TRBV19	TGTGCCAGTAGCGTCTCAGGGGGACCCTACGAGCAGTACTTC	CASSVSGGPYEQYF
TRBJ2-7	NA	NA	TRBV29-1	TGCAGCGTTGCGCAAAATCGGGACACTTCATCCCACGAGCAGTACTTC	CSVAQNRDTSSHEQYF
TRBJ2-5	NA	NA	TRBV6-6	TGTGCCAGCAGTTACCAGGCCGGGGGACAAGAGACCCAGTACTTC	CASSYQAGGQETQYF
TRBJ1-2	TRBD1	NA	TRBV11-2	TGTGCCAGCAGGGGTCCCTTCACAGGGGGTGGAGATGGCTACACCTTC	CASRGPFTGGGDGYTF
TRBJ2-7	NA	NA	TRBV7-2	TGTGCCAGCAGCGCGGGACTTTGGGGTGACGAGCAGTACTTC	CASSAGLWGDEQYF
TRBJ2-1	TRBD2	NA	TRBV27	TGTGCCAGCAGTTTGGGGAGCGGGGGTAACAATGAGCAGTTCTTC	CASSLGSGGNNEQFF
TRBJ2-1	TRBD1	NA	TRBV5-1	TGCGCCAGCAGCCCCAATGAAGACAGGGAGAGCTCCTACAATGAGCAGTTCTTC	CASSPNEDRESSYNEQFF
TRBJ2-3	NA	few	TRBV4-2	TGTGCCAGCAGCCAAGATAGGTCTAGCAGTGATACGCAGTATTTT	CASSQDRSSSDTQYF
TRBJ2-5	TRBD1	NA	TRBV18	TGTGCCAGCACCCTATCGGGGCACAGGGGAGAGACCCAGTACTTC	CASTLSGHRGETQYF